This T cell receptor beta chain was observed in a study of patients and donors after allogeneic stem cell transplantation. The V segment lost 0 bases and the J segment 4 bases; nucleotides outside the gene matches: 9. This CDR3 has 18 amino acids. The germline CDR1 and CDR2 sequences are MNHEY and SVGAGI. TCRdb recomputed calls from the RT-PCR reads with MiXCR, one row per CDR3 protein. The sample has more than 850,000 distinct CDR3 sequences, more than 15% seen once. The TCR was taken from a human donor who was either an allogeneic HSCT recipient or a stem cell or donor lymphocyte infusion donor (not recorded which). It is not recorded whose cells these are; they may come from a transplant donor. The sample was blood, either unsorted or a sorted T cell fraction (not recorded which). This chain uses TRBV6-5 with TRBJ2-4, with 10 bases identical to TRBD2. The CDR3 DNA follows: TGTGCCAGCAGTTACTCGGGGCTAGCGGGGGAGTCTAAAAACATTCAGTACTTC. This sequence encodes CASSYSGLAGESKNIQYF.